The 27 T cell receptor beta chains below all came from one sample that was sequenced in a study of post-analysis software for immune sequencing data (dated by TCRdb to between 2015 and 2016). Library preparation used PCR. The run used an Illumina HiSeq 2500. To reduce PCR and sequencing biases, unique molecular identifiers were incorporated into the TCR beta cDNA libraries. TCRdb applied fastp at Q25 and MiXCR to the public reads, then kept only in-frame beta chains. Records with the same CDR3 protein are collapsed into one entry carrying the most frequent genes and DNA. Across this sample there are 150,000 to 200,000 distinct CDR3 sequences, with around 34% seen only once. The biggest ten clones account for approximately 30% of the sample. The label giving this sample's time point can be read as: second blood draw from one MS patient after hematopoietic stem cell transplantation. Here the sequenced sample was blood, taken after autologous hematopoietic stem cell transplantation. These receptors all come from a girl aged 10 to 17 with multiple sclerosis. Donor details come from another sample of the same person, matched by shared clones.

V gene TRBV5-6 combines with J gene TRBJ2-1, with 10 positions matching TRBD2. This CDR3 spans 16 amino acids. Germline CDR1 SGHDT, CDR2 YYEEEE. V lost 0 bases, J lost 0 bases, and 0 bases stayed unmatched. The chain's CDR3 is CASSLGLAGSYNEQFF. CDR3 coding DNA: TGTGCCAGCAGCTTGGGACTAGCGGGCTCCTACAATGAGCAGTTCTTC.

This chain connects TRBV6-6 to TRBJ2-1; tentatively, D is TRBD2 (5 bases). CDR1 MNHNY and CDR2 SVGAGI come from the germline V gene (reference sequence). With 3 bases removed from V and 3 bases from J, the gap between germline ends came to 12 bases. The CDR3 contains 15 residues. The CDR3 here is CASSYPAGDYNEQFF. The DNA of the CDR3 is TGTGCCAGCAGTTATCCCGCCGGGGACTACAATGAGCAGTTCTTC.

This rearrangement joins TRBV7-2 to TRBJ2-4; TRBD1 might be the D (6 bases). This CDR3 is built from 17 residues. The V and J ends lost 5 bases and 0 bases respectively, with 17 bases between them. Germline CDR1 SGHTA, CDR2 FQGNSA. The CDR3 DNA reads as TGTGCCAGCAGCGCATTAGGGGGTCAGCTAGCCAAAAACATTCAGTACTTC. Translation gives CASSALGGQLAKNIQYF.

This clonotype was observed a few times. The V and J genes are TRBV20-1 and TRBJ1-2; D is unclear. CDR3 length: 13 amino acids. Trimming shortened V by 6 bases and J by 2 bases, and 13 bases separated the two germline ends. CDR1 is DFQATT and CDR2 is SNEGSKA in the germline V gene (reference sequence). The CDR3 DNA follows: TGCAGTGCCAACCCCTATGCCAACTATGGCTACACCTTC. This codes for CSANPYANYGYTF.

The V and J genes are TRBV6-5 and TRBJ1-1; 7 bases map to TRBD1. In germline, CDR1 is MNHEY, CDR2 SVGAGI. Unmatched junction bases numbered 8, after V lost 0 bases and J lost 4 bases. The CDR3 has 16 residues. The CDR3 sequence: CASSYSYSGGSTEAFF. As DNA, the CDR3 is TGTGCCAGCAGTTACTCGTATTCAGGGGGTAGCACTGAAGCTTTCTTT.

This clonotype has more than one count but fewer than ten. This rearrangement joins TRBV21-1 to TRBJ2-3; the table names TRBD2, a call not compared with the DNA. TRBV21-1 corresponds to a pseudogene. The CDR3 is 19 residues long. As DNA, the CDR3 is TGTGCCAGCAGCAGGAGTAGCGGGGGGATAGAAGGACGCACAGATACGCAGTATTTT. It translates to CASSRSSGGIEGRTDTQYF.

Details on this clonotype: A much more abundant neighbour one base away suggests this may be a read error. The V and J genes are TRBV12-3 or TRBV12-4 and TRBJ2-5; possibly TRBD1 for D (5 bases). The CDR3 is 15 residues long. Trimming pared 2 bases from V and 4 bases from J, leaving 14 bases between. CDR3: CASSLIQGSGETQYF. CDR3 nucleotide sequence: TGTGCCAGCAGTTTAATCCAGGGTAGTGGAGAGACCCAGTACTTC.

This chain joins TRBV5-1 and TRBJ2-7, with D possibly TRBD2 on 5 matching bases. Germline V gene data show CDR1 as SGHRS and CDR2 as YFSETQ. The CDR3 is made up of 15 amino acids. Deletions cut 3 bases from V and 5 bases from J, with 18 bases between. In DNA, the CDR3 is TGCGCCAGCAGCTCTTCTCGCGGGCGTAGGGACGAGCAGTACTTC. Translating gives CASSSSRGRRDEQYF.

A single count supports this clonotype. This chain connects TRBV7-2 to TRBJ2-7; D remains unclear. Germline CDR1 and CDR2: SGHTA and FQGNSA. This CDR3 spans 11 amino acids. Trimming cost V 4 bases and J 3 bases, with 4 bases left between them. The CDR3 spells CASSYFYEQYF. The CDR3 nucleotides read TGTGCCAGCAGCTACTTCTACGAGCAGTACTTC.

This clonotype has ten or more counts. The genes are TRBV28 and TRBJ2-7; 10 nucleotides match TRBD1. Germline assignment: CDR1 MDHEN and CDR2 SYDVKM. J was trimmed by 0 bases and V by 4 bases; bases with no gene match: 12. The CDR3 runs to 18 residues. CDR3 nucleotide sequence: TGTGCCAGCAGTTCTATCCCCGGACAGGGGGAAAACTCCTACGAGCAGTACTTC. Residues: CASSSIPGQGENSYEQYF.

The chain joins TRBV7-9 to TRBJ2-1, with 7 bases identical to TRBD1. V shed 5 bases, J shed 4 bases, and the junction held 11 bases outside the gene matches. The CDR3 sequence is 16 residues long. Germline CDR1 and CDR2: SEHNR and FQNEAQ (reference sequence). CDR3 in DNA: TGTGCCAGCAGCCCCAGACAGGGAGTCGGGTACAATGAGCAGTTCTTC. Encoded protein: CASSPRQGVGYNEQFF. Full variable domain (missing parts from reference TRBV7-9 and TRBJ2-1): DTGVSQNPRHKITKRGQNVTFRCDPISEHNRLYWYRQTLGQGPEFLTYFQNEAQLEKSRLLSDRFSAERPKGSFSTLEIQRTEQGDSAMYLCASSPRQGVGYNEQFFGPGTRLTVL.

There are a few counts of this clonotype. The rearrangement links TRBV29-1 to TRBJ2-1; D might be TRBD2 (6 bases). This CDR3 region has 14 residues. V gave up 6 bases and J gave up 2 bases, with 14 bases separating them. CDR1 is SQVTM, CDR2 ANQGSEA, per germline. DNA of the CDR3: TGCAGCGTGCCGGGACTCTTGGCCTACAATGAGCAGTTCTTC. Its translation is CSVPGLLAYNEQFF.

The chain uses TRBV11-2 and TRBJ1-1; D is unresolved. The CDR3 is 17 residues long. Germline values: CDR1 SGHAT, CDR2 FQNNGV. Deletions cut 2 bases from V and 0 bases from J, with 16 bases between. The CDR3 DNA is TGTGCCAGCAGCTTAAGTTGGGAGGGCAGAATGAACACTGAAGCTTTCTTT. Translation: CASSLSWEGRMNTEAFF.

The chain joins TRBV20-1 to TRBJ2-5; D may be TRBD1 (6 bases). The V gene lost 2 bases and the J gene lost 2 bases, with 12 bases spanning the gap. Germline V gene sequence: CDR1 DFQATT, CDR2 SNEGSKA (reference sequence). CDR3 size: 14 residues. The CDR3 sequence: CSARFGGPQETQYF. As DNA, the CDR3 is TGCAGTGCTAGATTTGGGGGCCCACAAGAGACCCAGTACTTC.

The CDR3 region is CASSLIGGVGDTQYF. Here the CDR3 DNA reads TGTGCCAGCAGCCTCATCGGGGGAGTTGGAGATACGCAGTATTTT. V usage is TRBV7-3 and J usage is TRBJ2-3; perhaps TRBD2 as D (6 bases). The CDR3 covers 15 residues. The germline gives CDR1 SGHTA, CDR2 FQGTGA. The V end lost 5 bases, the J end lost 5 bases, and 17 bases lay between the germline ends. The entire variable domain, with the rest obtained from reference TRBV7-3 and TRBJ2-3, is as follows: GAGVSQTPSNKVTEKGKYVELRCDPISGHTALYWYRQSLGQGPEFLIYFQGTGAADDSGLPNDRFFAVRPEGSVSTLKIQRTERGDSAVYLCASSLIGGVGDTQYFGPGTRLTVL.

The chain is built from TRBV6-6 and TRBJ1-4, with 9 positions matching TRBD1. Trimming removed 5 bases from V and 0 bases from J; junction bases left unmatched: 1. CDR1 MNHNY and CDR2 SVGAGI come from the germline V gene (reference sequence). The CDR3 sequence is 15 residues long. CDR3 coding DNA: TGTGCCAGCAGTCGGACAGGGGCAACTAATGAAAAACTGTTTTTT. This translates into CASSRTGATNEKLFF.

This clonotype was seen only a few times. The gene calls are TRBV7-9 and TRBJ2-7; D unresolved. Trimming took 8 bases from V and 0 from J, leaving 8 bases between them. From germline, CDR1 is SEHNR and CDR2 FQNEAQ (reference sequence). The CDR3 is 12 amino acids. Written as DNA, the CDR3 is TGTGCCAGCCGTTCGGCCTCCTACGAGCAGTACTTC. Its protein is CASRSASYEQYF.

V and J are TRBV7-9 and TRBJ1-1; D remains unclear. V was cut by 2 bases and J by 1 base, with 8 bases left in between. The CDR3 contains 14 residues. CDR1 and CDR2 from the germline V gene are SEHNR and FQNEAQ (reference sequence). The CDR3 loop is CASSLMGWNTEAFF. The CDR3 DNA sequence: TGTGCCAGCAGCTTAATGGGGTGGAACACTGAAGCTTTCTTT.

This clonotype turned up a few times. The chain carries TRBV6-5 and TRBJ1-6; D is uncertain. Germline values: CDR1 MNHEY, CDR2 SVGAGI. V gave up 0 bases and J gave up 7 bases, with 4 bases separating them. CDR3 length equals 13 residues. CDR3 loop: CASSYSRNSPLHF. The CDR3 region has the DNA TGTGCCAGCAGTTACTCCAGGAATTCACCCCTCCACTTT.

Turning to this clonotype: The final CDR3 position lacks the conserved phenylalanine or tryptophan, pointing to a likely read error. CDR3 bases: TGCAGCGTTGGGACTAGCGGGAGGAGCACAGATACGCAGTATTAT. It specifies CSVGTSGRSTDTQYY. This chain links TRBV29-1 with TRBJ2-3, with 14 bases lining up with TRBD2. Germline-derived CDR1 and CDR2 are SQVTM and ANQGSEA. The CDR3 sequence is 15 residues long. V lost 4 bases to trimming and J lost 0 bases; unmatched junction nucleotides: 0.

The gene calls are TRBV5-1 and TRBJ2-7, with 9 bases identical to TRBD2. The end of the DNA aligns better with TRBJ2-4, so the J call may be wrong. Germline-derived CDR1 and CDR2 are SGHRS and YFSETQ. The CDR3 length is 16 residues. The CDR3, as DNA: TGCGCCAGCAGCTTGGATGGCGGGAGGGCGAGGGACATTCAGTACTTC. Translating gives CASSLDGGRARDIQYF.

The V gene is TRBV4-3, the J gene TRBJ2-1; TRBD2 agrees at 13 bases. CDR3 length equals 15 residues. V dropped 6 bases and J dropped 5; count of bases not matched to a gene: 4. Germline V gene lookup returns CDR1 LGHNA and CDR2 YSLEER. CDR3 bases: TGCGCCAGCAGTTGGACTAGCGGGAGACACAATGAGCAGTTCTTC. Its translation is CASSWTSGRHNEQFF.

This clonotype came up a few times. This rearrangement joins TRBV27 to TRBJ2-2, with TRBD2 matching over 12 bases. Germline CDR1 reads MNHEY; CDR2 reads SMNVEV (reference sequence). The V gene end was trimmed by 6 bases and the J gene end by 0 bases; junction bases not matched to a gene: 20. The CDR3 is 22 residues long. This CDR3 is CASSPKAPGLAGGWPNTGELFF. CDR3 DNA sequence: TGTGCCAGCAGCCCTAAGGCCCCGGGACTAGCGGGTGGGTGGCCGAACACCGGGGAGCTGTTTTTT.

The V call is TRBV10-3, the J call TRBJ2-7; 9 nucleotides agree with TRBD1. The junction had 8 bases not matched to a gene; V was cut back by 9 bases and J by 5 bases. CDR1 is ENHRY and CDR2 is SYGVKD in the germline V gene. CDR3 size: 13 residues. CDR3 region: CAIHPGQGHEQYF. For the CDR3, the DNA is TGTGCCATTCATCCGGGACAGGGCCACGAGCAGTACTTC.

The chain is built from TRBV20-1 and TRBJ2-3; 7 nucleotides line up with TRBD2. This CDR3 spans 16 amino acids. Germline V lookup: CDR1 DFQATT, CDR2 SNEGSKA (reference sequence). The junction had 10 bases not matched to a gene; V was cut back by 4 bases and J by 0 bases. The CDR3 sequence is CSATSLAAASTDTQYF. CDR3 coding DNA: TGCAGTGCTACCTCTCTAGCGGCCGCTAGCACAGATACGCAGTATTTT.

A few counts support this clonotype. J is TRBJ2-1 and V is TRBV10-2; 10 bases match TRBD2. Per the germline V gene, CDR1 is WSHSY and CDR2 is SAAADI. The CDR3 is made up of 14 amino acids. The ends lost 1 base at V and 9 bases at J; junction bases unmatched: 3. CDR3 DNA: TGCGCCAGCAGTGAGTATCCTAGCGGGGGTGAGCAGTTCTTC. It encodes CASSEYPSGGEQFF.

This clonotype has a count of ten or more. J is TRBJ2-1 and V is TRBV29-1, with a possible D match to TRBD2 (7 bases). Trimming shortened V by 3 bases and J by 4 bases, and 13 bases separated the two germline ends. CDR1 and CDR2 from the germline V gene are SQVTM and ANQGSEA. The CDR3 is made up of 14 amino acids. CDR3 DNA: TGCAGCGTTGATATAGGGGGGGGTTACAATGAGCAGTTCTTC. Protein: CSVDIGGGYNEQFF.